The clone carrying this T cell receptor beta chain was recorded once. Germline loops: CDR1 SQVTM, CDR2 ANQGSEA. The CDR3 sequence is 12 residues long. The V gene lost 6 bases and the J gene lost 4 bases, with 12 bases spanning the gap. The data originate from a study of blood T cell repertoires in COVID-19. Study-wide background: T cells, B-cell-depleted T cells, or PBMCs supplied cDNA or gDNA.

TCRdb's table, derived via immunoSEQ multiplex PCR, lists solely in-frame clones and lacks some. Of roughly 240,000 clones listed, roughly 88% are singletons. Participant age was roughly 18 to 95 years, and participants resided in fewer than 30 US areas. Source material: PBMCs or T cells enriched from blood (not recorded which). This chain uses TRBV29-1 with TRBJ1-2; D ambiguous. The sequence was collected from a woman between 40 and 55 years old with acute COVID-19. The CDR3 is CSVERGLYGYTF. CDR3 sequence (DNA): TGCAGCGTCGAGCGGGGTCTCTATGGCTACACCTTC.